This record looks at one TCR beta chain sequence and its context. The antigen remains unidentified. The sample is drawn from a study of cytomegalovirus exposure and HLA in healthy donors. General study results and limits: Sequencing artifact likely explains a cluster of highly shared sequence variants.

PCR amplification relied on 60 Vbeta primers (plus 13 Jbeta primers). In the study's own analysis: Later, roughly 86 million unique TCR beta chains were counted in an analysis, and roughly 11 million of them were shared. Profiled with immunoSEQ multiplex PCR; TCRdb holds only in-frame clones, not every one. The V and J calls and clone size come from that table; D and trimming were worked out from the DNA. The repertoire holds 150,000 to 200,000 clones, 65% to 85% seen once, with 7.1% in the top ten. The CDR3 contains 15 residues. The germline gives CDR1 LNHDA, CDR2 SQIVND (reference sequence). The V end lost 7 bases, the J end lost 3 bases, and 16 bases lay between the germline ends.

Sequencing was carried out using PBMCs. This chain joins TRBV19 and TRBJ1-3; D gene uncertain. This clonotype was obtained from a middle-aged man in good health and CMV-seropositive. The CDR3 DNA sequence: TGTGCCAGTATGGAGTCGCCGGGGAGTGGAAACACCATATATTTT. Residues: CASMESPGSGNTIYF.